This T cell receptor (beta chain) was sequenced during a study of T cells in Graves' hyperthyroidism and ophthalmopathy. Researchers amplified the TCR beta CDR3 regions from RNA transcripts. The HTBI primer set drove a first-round RT-PCR of the TCR CDR3. TCRdb re-analysed the multiplex PCR reads in MiXCR, keeping a single row per CDR3 protein. The sample holds approximately 400,000 distinct CDR3 sequences, about 16% seen once. Exclusions: uncontrolled infection, other autoimmune disease, pregnancy, lactation. There are many counts of this clonotype. The sequenced sample consisted of blood. This TCR was recovered from a woman aged 25-40 years with Graves' hyperthyroidism.

The CDR3 DNA is TGCAGTGCTAGAGCTCACAGGATCCCGAACACTGAAGCTTTCTTT. It encodes CSARAHRIPNTEAFF. V and J are TRBV20-1 and TRBJ1-1, with D perhaps matching TRBD1 (5 bases). This CDR3 contains 15 residues. The germline CDR1 and CDR2 sequences are DFQATT and SNEGSKA (reference sequence). Trimming cost V 1 base and J 1 base, with 13 bases left between them.